The rows below give T cell receptor beta chains drawn from one sample of a study of cytotoxic CD8 clonotypes in ibrutinib-treated CLL. Using immunoSEQ multiplex PCR, the repertoire was profiled, and TCRdb retains in-frame clones only, with some absent. The sample consists of around 310,000 clones, almost 80% of them appearing once. The specimen was PBMCs, collected before ibrutinib treatment. The origin of the receptors is a human donor with chronic lymphocytic leukemia. CDR3s leave out the opening cysteine and the closing phenylalanine or tryptophan.

v_call,j_call,cdr3_aa
TRBV6-6,TRBJ1-1,ASSYSSQGITEAF
TRBV29-1,TRBJ2-1,SVEGRGRWGQF
TRBV12-5,TRBJ1-5,ASARTPDQPQH
TRBV4-2,TRBJ2-4,ASSLHVVQGNKNIQY
TRBV28,TRBJ2-7,ASSPLGTTYEQY
TRBV9,TRBJ2-7,ASSRVGSATYEQY
TRBV2,TRBJ1-1,ASRDRLRAF
TRBV25-1,TRBJ1-1,ASNDRPEAF
TRBV9,TRBJ2-1,ASSVVGQGASSEQF
TRBV6-5,TRBJ2-7,ASVPGHRLSFEQY
TRBV6-1,TRBJ2-1,ASSRGGHEQF
TRBV19,TRBJ2-7,ASSIVLAGGIYEQY
TRBV4-2,TRBJ2-3,ASSQEGSGTDTQY
TRBV6-5,TRBJ2-7,ASTGRSYEQY
TRBV10-2,TRBJ1-1,ASRTGDNSEAF
TRBV4-3,TRBJ2-2,ASSPGPANTGELF
TRBV27,TRBJ1-5,ASSIAGGGNQPQH
TRBV4-1,TRBJ2-2,ASSQGTGYTGELF
TRBV7-2,TRBJ2-7,ASSLGLAGIGEQY
TRBV11-2,TRBJ2-7,ASSRRTSDQPYEQY
TRBV29-1,TRBJ2-7,SVAIGTFSYEQY
TRBV7-2,TRBJ2-1,ASSERLEQF
TRBV25-1,TRBJ1-5,ASSEWGGSNQPQH
TRBV5-4,TRBJ2-1,ASSTPGQGYNEQF
TRBV30,TRBJ1-2,AWSLRVSYGYT
TRBV30,TRBJ1-2,AWGGTARGYT
TRBV9,TRBJ2-7,ASSVEGGAYEQY
TRBV12-2,TRBJ2-7,ASSRWAPSYEQY
TRBV18,TRBJ1-4,ASSLGTTTNEKLF
TRBV9,TRBJ1-1,ASSVQGDTEAF
TRBV19,TRBJ1-4,ASSVLTNEKLF
TRBV27,TRBJ2-1,ASSLSMAGEQF
TRBV5-8,TRBJ1-2,ASSIPLSNYGYT
TRBV9,TRBJ1-1,ASSVVWHGLNTEAF
TRBV5-6,TRBJ2-5,ASSLERRGTQY
TRBV18,TRBJ2-7,ASSPPSRGVGEQY
TRBV5-1,TRBJ2-7,ASSTSTGEVGEQY
TRBV19,TRBJ2-7,ASSISRNSPVEQY
TRBV7-9,TRBJ1-2,ASSLGVKEGYT
TRBV19,TRBJ1-4,ASSDLDRGAEKLF
TRBV19,TRBJ2-4,ASSKSLAKNIQY
TRBV4-3,TRBJ2-7,ASSHSVRRGLTQPAYEQY
TRBV30,TRBJ2-7,AWSVLSGGLYEQY
TRBV5-1,TRBJ2-2,ASSLLGGLAGGTNTGELF
TRBV7-8,TRBJ2-3,ASSLDYTQY
TRBV27,TRBJ1-1,ASSKRTEGSRNTEAF
TRBV11-3,TRBJ2-5,ASSLQGSQETQY
TRBV5-1,TRBJ2-3,ASSFSPGTDTQY
TRBV28,TRBJ2-1,ASSLSGNNNEQF
TRBV6-6,TRBJ2-7,ASSYSRGMYSYEQY
TRBV25-1,TRBJ2-3,ASSDYRDRDDTQY
TRBV4-1,TRBJ2-2,ASSPDRFTGELF
TRBV15,TRBJ2-3,ATRSRRQLGTDTQY
TRBV6-5,TRBJ2-1,ASSYASGRSEQF
TRBV11-1,TRBJ2-1,ASSGIGGWNEQF
TRBV4-1,TRBJ2-1,ASSPSDRAVFNEQF
TRBV5-1,TRBJ1-1,ASSAGTGGMNTEAF